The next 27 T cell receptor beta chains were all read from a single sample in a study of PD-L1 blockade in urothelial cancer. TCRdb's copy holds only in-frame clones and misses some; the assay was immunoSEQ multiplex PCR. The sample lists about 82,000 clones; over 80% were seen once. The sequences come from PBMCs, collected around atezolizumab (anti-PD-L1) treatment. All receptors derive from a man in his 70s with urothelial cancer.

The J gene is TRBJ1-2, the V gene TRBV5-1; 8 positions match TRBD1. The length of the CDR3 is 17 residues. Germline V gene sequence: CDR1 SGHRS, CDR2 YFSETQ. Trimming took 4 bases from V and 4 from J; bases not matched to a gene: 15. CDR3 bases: TGCGCCAGCAGCCCCTTACCGGGACAGGATGGCAGCTATGGCTACACCTTC. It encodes CASSPLPGQDGSYGYTF.

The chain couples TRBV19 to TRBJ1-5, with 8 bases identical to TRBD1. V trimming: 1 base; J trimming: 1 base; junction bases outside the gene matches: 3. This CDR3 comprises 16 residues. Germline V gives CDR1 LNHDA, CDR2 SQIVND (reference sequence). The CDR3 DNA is TGTGCCAGTAGTATAGTTGGACAGGGCAGCAATCAGCCCCAGCATTTT. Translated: CASSIVGQGSNQPQHF.

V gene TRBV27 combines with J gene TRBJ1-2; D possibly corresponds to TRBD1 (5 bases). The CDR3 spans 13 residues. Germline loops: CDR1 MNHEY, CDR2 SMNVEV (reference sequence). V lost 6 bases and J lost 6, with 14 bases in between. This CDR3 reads CASSKGWENGYTF. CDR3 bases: TGTGCCAGCAGCAAGGGGTGGGAAAATGGCTACACCTTC.

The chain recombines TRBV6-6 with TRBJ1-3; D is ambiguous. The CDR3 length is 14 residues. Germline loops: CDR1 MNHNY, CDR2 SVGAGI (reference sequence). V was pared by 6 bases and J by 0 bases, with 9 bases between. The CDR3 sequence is CASRPGSSGNTIYF. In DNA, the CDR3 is TGTGCCAGCAGACCGGGATCCTCTGGAAACACCATATATTTT.

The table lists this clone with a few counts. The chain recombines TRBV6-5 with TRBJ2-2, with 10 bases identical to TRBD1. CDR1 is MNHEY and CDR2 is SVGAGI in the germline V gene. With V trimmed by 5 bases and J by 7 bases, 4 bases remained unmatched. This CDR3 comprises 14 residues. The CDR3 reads CASSRQGAGGELFF. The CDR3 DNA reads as TGTGCCAGCAGTCGACAGGGGGCTGGCGGGGAGCTGTTTTTT.

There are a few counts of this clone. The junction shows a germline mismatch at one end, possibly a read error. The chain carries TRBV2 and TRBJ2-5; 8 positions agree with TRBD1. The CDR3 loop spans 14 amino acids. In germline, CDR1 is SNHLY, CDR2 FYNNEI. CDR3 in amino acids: CASREGTGGQTQYF. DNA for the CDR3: TGTGCCAGCAGGGAAGGGACAGGCGGACAGACCCAGTACTTC.

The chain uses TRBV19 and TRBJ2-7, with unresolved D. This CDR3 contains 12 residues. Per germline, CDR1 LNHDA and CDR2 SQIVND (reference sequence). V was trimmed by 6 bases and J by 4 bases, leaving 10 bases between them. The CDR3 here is CASRGPEYEQYF. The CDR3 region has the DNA TGTGCCAGTAGAGGTCCGGAGTACGAGCAGTACTTC.

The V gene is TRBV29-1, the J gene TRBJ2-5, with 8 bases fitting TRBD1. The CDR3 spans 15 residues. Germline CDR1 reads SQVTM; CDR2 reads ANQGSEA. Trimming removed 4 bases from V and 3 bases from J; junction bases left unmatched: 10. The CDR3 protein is CSVGGRAGGEETQYF. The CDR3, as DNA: TGCAGCGTTGGAGGGCGGGCAGGGGGCGAAGAGACCCAGTACTTC.

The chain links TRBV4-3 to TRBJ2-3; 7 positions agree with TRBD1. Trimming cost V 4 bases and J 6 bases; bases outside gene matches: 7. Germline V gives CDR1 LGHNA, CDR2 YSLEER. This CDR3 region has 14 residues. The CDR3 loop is CASSLQGGGDTQYF. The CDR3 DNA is TGCGCCAGCAGCCTCCAAGGGGGCGGGGATACGCAGTATTTT.

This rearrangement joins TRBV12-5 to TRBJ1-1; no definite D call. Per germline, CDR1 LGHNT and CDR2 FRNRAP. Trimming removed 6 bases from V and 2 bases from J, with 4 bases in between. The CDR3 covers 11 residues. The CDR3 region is CASGTNTEAFF. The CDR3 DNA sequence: TGTGCTAGTGGAACTAACACTGAAGCTTTCTTT.

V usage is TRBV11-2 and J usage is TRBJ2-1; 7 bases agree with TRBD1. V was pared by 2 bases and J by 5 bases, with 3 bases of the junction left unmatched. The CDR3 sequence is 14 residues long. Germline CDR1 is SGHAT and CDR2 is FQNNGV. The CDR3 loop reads CASSLMGQNNEQFF. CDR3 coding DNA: TGTGCCAGCAGCTTAATGGGACAGAACAATGAGCAGTTCTTC.

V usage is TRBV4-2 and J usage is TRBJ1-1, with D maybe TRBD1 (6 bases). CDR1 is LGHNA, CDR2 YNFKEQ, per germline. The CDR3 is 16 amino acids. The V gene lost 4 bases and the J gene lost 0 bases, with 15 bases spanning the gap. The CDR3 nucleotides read TGTGCCAGCAGCCGACAGCAAGGGGGGGTGAACACTGAAGCTTTCTTT. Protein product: CASSRQQGGVNTEAFF.

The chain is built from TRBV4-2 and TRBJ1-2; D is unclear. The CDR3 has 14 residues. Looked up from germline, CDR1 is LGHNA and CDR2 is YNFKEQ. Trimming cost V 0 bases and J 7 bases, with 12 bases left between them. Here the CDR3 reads CASSQDTVDSGYTF. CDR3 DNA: TGTGCCAGCAGCCAAGATACAGTTGATAGTGGCTACACCTTC.

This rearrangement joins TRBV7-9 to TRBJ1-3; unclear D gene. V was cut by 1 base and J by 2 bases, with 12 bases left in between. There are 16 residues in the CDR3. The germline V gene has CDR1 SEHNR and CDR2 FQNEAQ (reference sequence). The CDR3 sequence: CASSLEIRLTGNTIYF. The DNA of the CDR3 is TGTGCCAGCAGCTTAGAAATCCGGTTAACTGGAAACACCATATATTTT.

In DNA, the CDR3 is TGTGCCAGCAGCAATCCAGGGGGGACAGGGATTGGTGAAGCTTTCTTT. Encoded protein: CASSNPGGTGIGEAFF. The chain joins TRBV21-1 to TRBJ1-1; the tabulated D call, TRBD1, remains unverified against the DNA. TRBV21-1 is a recognized pseudogene. The length of the CDR3 is 16 residues.

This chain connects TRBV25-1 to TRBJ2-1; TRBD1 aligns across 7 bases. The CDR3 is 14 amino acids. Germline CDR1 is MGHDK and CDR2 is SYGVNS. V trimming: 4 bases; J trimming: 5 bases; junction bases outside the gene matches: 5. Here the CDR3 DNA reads TGTGCCAGCAGTGGGACAGGAACTGACAATGAGCAGTTCTTC. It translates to CASSGTGTDNEQFF.

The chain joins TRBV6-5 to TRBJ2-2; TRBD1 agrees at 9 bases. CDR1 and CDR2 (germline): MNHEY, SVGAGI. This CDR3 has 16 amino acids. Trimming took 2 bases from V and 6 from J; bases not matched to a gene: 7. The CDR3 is CASSYPTGGGSGELFF. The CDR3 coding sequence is TGTGCCAGCAGTTACCCTACAGGGGGCGGGTCCGGGGAGCTGTTTTTT.

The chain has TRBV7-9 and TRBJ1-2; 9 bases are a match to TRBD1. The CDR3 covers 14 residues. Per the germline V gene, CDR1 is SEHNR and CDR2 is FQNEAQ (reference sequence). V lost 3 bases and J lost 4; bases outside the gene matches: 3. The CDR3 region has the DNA TGTGCCAGCAGCTTGTGGGACAGGGCCTATGGCTACACCTTC. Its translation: CASSLWDRAYGYTF.

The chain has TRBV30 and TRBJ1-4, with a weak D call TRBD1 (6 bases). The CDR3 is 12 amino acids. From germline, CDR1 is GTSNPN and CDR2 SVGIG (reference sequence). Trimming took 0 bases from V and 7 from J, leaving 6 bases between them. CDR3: CAWSVQGEKLFF. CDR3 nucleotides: TGTGCCTGGAGTGTACAGGGTGAAAAACTGTTTTTT.

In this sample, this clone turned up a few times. The CDR3 DNA reads TGTGCCAGCAGTGAATCATATACCGACTCTTATGGCTACACCTTC. Translating gives CASSESYTDSYGYTF. The rearrangement joins TRBV6-1 to TRBJ1-2; D is uncertain. Trimming took off 2 bases at V and 5 bases at J, with 15 bases between the two ends. This CDR3 region has 15 residues. From germline, CDR1 is MNHNS and CDR2 SASEGT.

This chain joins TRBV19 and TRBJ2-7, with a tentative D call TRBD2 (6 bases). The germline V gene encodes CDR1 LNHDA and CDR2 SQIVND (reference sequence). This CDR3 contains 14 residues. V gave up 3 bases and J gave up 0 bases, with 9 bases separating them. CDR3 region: CASSMEGSSYEQYF. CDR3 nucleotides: TGTGCCAGTAGTATGGAGGGCAGCTCCTACGAGCAGTACTTC. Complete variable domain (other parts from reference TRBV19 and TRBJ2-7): DGGITQSPKYLFRKEGQNVTLSCEQNLNHDAMYWYRQDPGQGLRLIYYSQIVNDFQKGDIAEGYSVSREKKESFPLTVTSAQKNPTAFYLCASSMEGSSYEQYFGPGTRLTVT.

The CDR3 DNA reads as TGTGCCAGCAGCCCACGATCGGACAGCAACTATGGCTACACCTTC. This codes for CASSPRSDSNYGYTF. The gene calls are TRBV11-2 and TRBJ1-2, with a weak D call TRBD1 (6 bases). The CDR3 consists of 15 residues. The V gene's germline CDR1 is SGHAT and CDR2 FQNNGV. With 5 bases removed from V and 2 bases from J, the gap between germline ends came to 15 bases.

This CDR3 reads CASSLEGSYNEQFF. CDR3 sequence (DNA): TGTGCCAGCAGCTTAGAGGGCAGCTACAATGAGCAGTTCTTC. The chain has TRBV11-3 and TRBJ2-1; D gene unclear. The CDR3 extends over 14 amino acids. The germline CDR1 and CDR2 sequences are SGHNT and YENEEA. V dropped 0 bases and J dropped 3 bases, with 6 bases sitting between them. The full variable domain, completed using reference TRBV11-3 and TRBJ2-1, is EAGVVQSPRYKIIEKKQPVAFWCNPISGHNTLYWYLQNLGQGPELLIRYENEEAVDDSQLPKDRFSAERLKGVDSTLKIQPAELGDSAVYLCASSLEGSYNEQFFGPGTRLTVL.

CDR3 coding DNA: TGTGCTAGTGGCCGGAGTGACAGGGACGGTGCCGAGCAGTACTTC. Its protein is CASGRSDRDGAEQYF. J is TRBJ2-7 and V is TRBV12-5; 7 bases fit TRBD1. The germline V gene has CDR1 LGHNT and CDR2 FRNRAP. This CDR3 is built from 15 residues. V was pared by 6 bases and J by 6 bases, with 14 bases of the junction left unmatched. The full variable domain, with the rest looked up from reference TRBV12-5 and TRBJ2-7, is DARVTQTPRHKVTEMGQEVTMRCQPILGHNTVFWYRQTMMQGLELLAYFRNRAPLDDSGMPKDRFSAEMPDATLATLKIQPSEPRDSAVYFCASGRSDRDGAEQYFGPGTRLTVT.

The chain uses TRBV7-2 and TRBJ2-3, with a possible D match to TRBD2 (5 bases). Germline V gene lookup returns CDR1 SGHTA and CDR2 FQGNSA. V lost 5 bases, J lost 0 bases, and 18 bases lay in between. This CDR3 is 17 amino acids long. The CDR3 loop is CASSTSAGRSSTDTQYF. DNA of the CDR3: TGTGCCAGCAGCACTAGTGCGGGCCGGTCTAGCACAGATACGCAGTATTTT.

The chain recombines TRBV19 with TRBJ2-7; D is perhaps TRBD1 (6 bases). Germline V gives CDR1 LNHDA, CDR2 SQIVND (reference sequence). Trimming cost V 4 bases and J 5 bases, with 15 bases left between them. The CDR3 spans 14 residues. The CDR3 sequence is CASSREGRDNEQYF. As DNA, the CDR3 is TGTGCCAGTAGTAGAGAGGGCAGGGACAACGAGCAGTACTTC.

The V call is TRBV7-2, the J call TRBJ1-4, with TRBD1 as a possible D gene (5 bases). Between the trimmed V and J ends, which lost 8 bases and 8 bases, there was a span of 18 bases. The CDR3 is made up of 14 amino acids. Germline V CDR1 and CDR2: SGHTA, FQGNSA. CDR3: CASALGGGGEKLFF. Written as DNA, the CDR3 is TGTGCCAGCGCCCTCGGGGGGGGTGGGGAAAAACTGTTTTTT.